This TCR beta chain was sequenced for a study of blood T cell repertoires in COVID-19. Study as a whole: The United States, Italy and Spain provided the acute and convalescent COVID-19 samples. In each case, the material was cDNA or gDNA derived from T cells, B-cell-depleted T cells, or PBMCs.

CDR1 is SGHTA, CDR2 FQGNSA, per germline. Trimming took off 10 bases at V and 9 bases at J, with 21 bases between the two ends. This CDR3 spans 13 amino acids. The authors' processing: Estimated nucleated cell counts came from reference gene primer amplification. Profiled with immunoSEQ multiplex PCR; TCRdb holds only in-frame clones, not every one. From that table come the V and J calls and clone size; the DNA was used to work out D and trimming. The sample lists tens of thousands of clones; 88% were seen once. The rearrangement uses TRBV7-2 and TRBJ2-5; D is unclear. The sequenced sample was peripheral blood. This TCR derives from a human donor in a cohort sampled during active COVID-19. Written as DNA, the CDR3 is TGTGCCACCACCCTAAGGAGAGTCGGCGCCCAGTACTTC. Its translation: CATTLRRVGAQYF.